What follows describes a single TCR beta chain. Its antigen is as yet unknown. Method: immunoSEQ multiplex PCR; TCRdb's copy keeps in-frame clones and lacks some. The table lists about 70,000 clones, roughly 90% of them singletons, with about 2.5% in the top ten. V lost 2 bases, J lost 1 base, and 12 bases stayed unmatched. The length of the CDR3 is 18 residues. CDR1 is MNHNS and CDR2 is SASEGT in the germline V gene. This sample was taken from a study of OX40 agonist ivuxolimab in advanced cancers. Study-level information: Patients undergoing dose escalation presented with hepatocellular carcinoma, melanoma, renal cell or head and neck cancer. It was permissible to have had prior anti-PD-1, anti-PD-L1 or anti-CTLA-4 therapy, and over 35% had some. Notes on the study in general: The authors did not determine the antigen specificity of the expanded peripheral T cells. At doses 0.1 to 3.0 mg/kg, CD4+ and CD8+ clones expanded.

V gene TRBV6-1 combines with J gene TRBJ2-3; the match to TRBD2 covers 7 bases. The TCR comes from an adult with an advanced solid tumor such as melanoma, head and neck, liver or kidney cancer. The sequencing used CD4+ or CD8+ T cells sorted from blood, collected in a trial of the OX40 agonist ivuxolimab. CDR3 residues: CASSEMRLGLAGTDTQYF. CDR3 bases: TGTGCCAGCAGTGAAATGCGCCTGGGGCTAGCGGGCACAGATACGCAGTATTTT.